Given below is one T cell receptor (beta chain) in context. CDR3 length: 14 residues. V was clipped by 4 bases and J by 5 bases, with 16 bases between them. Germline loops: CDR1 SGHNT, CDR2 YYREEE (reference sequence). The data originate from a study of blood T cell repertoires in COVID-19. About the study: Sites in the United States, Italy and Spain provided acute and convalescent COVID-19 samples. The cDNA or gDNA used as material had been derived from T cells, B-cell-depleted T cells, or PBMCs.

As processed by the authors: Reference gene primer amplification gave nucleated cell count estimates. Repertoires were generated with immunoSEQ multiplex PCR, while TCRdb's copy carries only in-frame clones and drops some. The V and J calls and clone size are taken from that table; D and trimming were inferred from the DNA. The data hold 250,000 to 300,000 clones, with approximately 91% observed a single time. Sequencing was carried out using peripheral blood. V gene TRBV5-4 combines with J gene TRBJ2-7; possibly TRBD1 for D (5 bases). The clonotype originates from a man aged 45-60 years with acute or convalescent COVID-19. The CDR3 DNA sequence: TGTGCCAGCAGCCGAGAACAGGAATTCGACGAGCAGTACTTC. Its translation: CASSREQEFDEQYF.